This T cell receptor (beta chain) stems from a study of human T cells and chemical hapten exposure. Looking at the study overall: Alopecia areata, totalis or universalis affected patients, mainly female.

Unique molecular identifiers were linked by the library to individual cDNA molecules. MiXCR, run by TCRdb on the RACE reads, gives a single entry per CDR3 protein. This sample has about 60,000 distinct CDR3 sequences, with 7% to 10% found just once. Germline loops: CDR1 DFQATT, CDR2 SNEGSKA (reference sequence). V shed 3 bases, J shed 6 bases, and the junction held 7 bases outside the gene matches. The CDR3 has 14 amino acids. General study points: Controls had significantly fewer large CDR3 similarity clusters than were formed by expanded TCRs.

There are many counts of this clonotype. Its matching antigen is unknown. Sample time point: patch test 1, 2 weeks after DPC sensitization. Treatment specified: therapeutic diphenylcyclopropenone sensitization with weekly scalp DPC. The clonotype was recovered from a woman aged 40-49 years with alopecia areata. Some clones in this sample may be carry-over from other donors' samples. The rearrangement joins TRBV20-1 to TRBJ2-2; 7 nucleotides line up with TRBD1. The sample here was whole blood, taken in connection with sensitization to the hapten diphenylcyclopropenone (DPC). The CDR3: CSARTGMEAGELFF. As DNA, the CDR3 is TGCAGTGCTAGGACAGGGATGGAGGCCGGGGAGCTGTTTTTT.